A single T cell receptor (beta chain) is shown here with its context. By sample share, this clone is medium-sized (0.01 to 0.1%). Its specific antigen is unknown. No much larger clone is present one base from it, and per-base qualities are unavailable. These data come from a study of TIL therapy for anti-PD-1-resistant metastatic lung cancer (dated by TCRdb to the early 2020s). For context, the study as a whole: Enrolled patients had a median age of 54 years (range about 38-85) and a median tumor PD-L1 proportion score of around 6%. A median non-synonymous tumor mutation burden of 1.5 mutations per megabase was determined across the cohort by whole-exome sequencing. T cell receptor beta sequencing of tumor and peripheral blood served to follow clonotypes across the tumor, the expanded TIL product, and serial blood samples. Most of the cohort had lung adenocarcinoma, several tumors were EGFR-mutant and two were ALK-rearranged, and half of the patients were current or former smokers. Summary of the overall study and its limitations: The study protocol defined all tumor marker inferences as exploratory. Clonal turnover during TIL culture was high, and many clones enriched in the product were not detected in the baseline tumor, suggesting clonal contraction rather than faithful expansion. Compared with baseline intratumoral T cells, expanded TIL cultures were more clonal and less diverse (median clonality 6% vs 31%, p < 0.0001). The cohort was highly selected, including more treatment-naive, never-smoker and oncogene-addicted patients than is typical, which limits generalizability.

TCR beta CDR3 regions were amplified from genomic DNA with the immunoSEQ v3 hsTCRB kit using bias-controlled multiplex PCR. TCR libraries were sequenced on an Illumina NextSeq 500 to around 2 million read pairs for survey level or roughly 5-6.5 million for deep level. The original methods were these. The immunoSEQ Analyzer software assigned V, D and J genes, filtered out non-productive sequences, and reported clonality. Repertoires were compared by productive Simpson clonality and by the Morisita overlap index of productive TRB rearrangements between infused TIL and blood. Sourced from immuneACCESS, this table was stored by TCRdb with only in-frame sequences that have V and J called. A share of the clones is absent; for the studies checked, an unresolved V gene accounts for under half, and the remainder has no known explanation. The V and J calls and clone size are taken from that table; D and trimming were inferred from the DNA. The sample records approximately 95,000 clones, around three fifths of which are singletons. The top ten clonotypes cover approximately 11% of the sample.

The sample's time point, from its label and the paper: pre-treatment sample, taken before nivolumab and TIL therapy. Baseline tumor samples were excised metastases, mostly pleural nodules or supraclavicular lymph nodes, from the same resection used to grow TIL. Before any PD-1/PD-L1 blockade was given, tumors were harvested, nivolumab was then administered, and patients who progressed went on to receive lymphodepletion, an infusion of expanded TIL, and IL-2. Adults with stage 4 NSCLC were enrolled in a dual-center phase I trial from late 2017 to early 2020. Samples were obtained from a single-arm, open-label phase I trial in which tumor-infiltrating lymphocyte therapy with nivolumab was evaluated in advanced non-small cell lung cancer. Parts of each resected tumor were snap-frozen in liquid nitrogen and kept at -80 degrees C. Tumor regions of interest were selected on H&E sections by laser-capture macrodissection, were pulverized into approximately 15 mg aliquots, and were extracted with Qiagen Allprep kits.

The CDR1 and CDR2 encoded by the germline V gene are KGHSH and LQKENI. Spanning cysteine to phenylalanine, the CDR3 consists of 12 amino acids. Of all the DNA, just the CDR3 is kept, 36 bases in frame from base 1. V was cut back by 4 bases and J by 8 bases, leaving a gap of 10 bases between them. The sequence was obtained from a person aged 30 to 80 with non-small cell lung cancer. This sample comprised tumor tissue, obtained at baseline. The chain uses TRBV18 and TRBJ2-3; no confident D gene assignment can be made. The CDR3 protein: CASSLERGTQYF. The DNA reads as follows: TGTGCCAGCTCACTTGAGCGAGGTACGCAGTATTTT.